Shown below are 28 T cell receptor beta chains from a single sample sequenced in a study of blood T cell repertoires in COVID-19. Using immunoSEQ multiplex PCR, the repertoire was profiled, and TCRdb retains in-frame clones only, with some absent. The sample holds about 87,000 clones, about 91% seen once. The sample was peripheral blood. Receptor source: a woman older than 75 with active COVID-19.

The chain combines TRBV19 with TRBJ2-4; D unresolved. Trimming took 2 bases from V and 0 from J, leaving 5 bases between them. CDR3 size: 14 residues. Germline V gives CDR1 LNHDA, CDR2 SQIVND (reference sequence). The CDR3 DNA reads TGTGCCAGTAGTATAACATTAGCCAAAAACATTCAGTACTTC. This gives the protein CASSITLAKNIQYF.

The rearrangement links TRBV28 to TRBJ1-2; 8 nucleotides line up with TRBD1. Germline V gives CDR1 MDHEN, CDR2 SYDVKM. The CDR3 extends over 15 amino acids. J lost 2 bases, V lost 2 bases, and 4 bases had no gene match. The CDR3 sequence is CASSLRQGINYGYTF. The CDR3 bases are TGTGCCAGCAGTTTAAGACAGGGGATAAACTATGGCTACACCTTC.

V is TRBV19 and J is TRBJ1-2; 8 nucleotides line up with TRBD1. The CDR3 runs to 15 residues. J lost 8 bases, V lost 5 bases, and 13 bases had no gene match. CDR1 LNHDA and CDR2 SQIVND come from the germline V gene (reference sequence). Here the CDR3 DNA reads TGTGCCAGTAGTCCACAGACAGGGGCCTTAGGCGGCTACACCTTC. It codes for CASSPQTGALGGYTF.

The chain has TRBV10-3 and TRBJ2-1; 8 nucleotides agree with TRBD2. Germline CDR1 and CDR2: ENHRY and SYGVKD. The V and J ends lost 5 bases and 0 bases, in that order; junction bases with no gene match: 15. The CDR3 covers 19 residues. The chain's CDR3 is CAISSVGSGRKRSYNEQFF. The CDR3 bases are TGTGCCATCAGTTCGGTGGGGAGCGGGAGAAAGCGCTCCTACAATGAGCAGTTCTTC.

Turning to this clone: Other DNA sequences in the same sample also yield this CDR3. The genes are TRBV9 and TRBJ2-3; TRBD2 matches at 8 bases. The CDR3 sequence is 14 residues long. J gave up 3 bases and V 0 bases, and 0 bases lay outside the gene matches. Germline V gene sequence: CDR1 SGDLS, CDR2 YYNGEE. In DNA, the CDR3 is TGTGCCAGCAGCGTAGGCGGGAGGACAGATACGCAGTATTTT. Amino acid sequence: CASSVGGRTDTQYF.

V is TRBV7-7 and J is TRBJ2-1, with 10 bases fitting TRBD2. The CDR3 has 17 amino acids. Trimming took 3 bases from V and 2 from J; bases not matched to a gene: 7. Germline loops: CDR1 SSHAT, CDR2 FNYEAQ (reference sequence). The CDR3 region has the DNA TGTGCCAGCAGCTTCGATTTAGCGGGAGGCACCTACAATGAGCAGTTCTTC. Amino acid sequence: CASSFDLAGGTYNEQFF.

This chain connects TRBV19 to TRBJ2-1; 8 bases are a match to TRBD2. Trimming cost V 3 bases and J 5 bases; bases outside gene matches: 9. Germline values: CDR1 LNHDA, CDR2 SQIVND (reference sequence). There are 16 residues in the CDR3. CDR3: CASSIMSLAANNEQFF. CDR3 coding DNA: TGTGCCAGTAGTATTATGTCACTAGCGGCAAACAATGAGCAGTTCTTC.

The CDR3 region has the DNA TGTGCCAGCAGCCGAGCGCTTAGCTCCTACAATGAGCAGTTCTTC. This sequence encodes CASSRALSSYNEQFF. This chain joins TRBV14 and TRBJ2-1; D is ambiguous. V was clipped by 4 bases and J by 0 bases, with 10 bases between them. Germline lookup yields CDR1 SGHDN and CDR2 FVKESK. The CDR3 consists of 15 residues.

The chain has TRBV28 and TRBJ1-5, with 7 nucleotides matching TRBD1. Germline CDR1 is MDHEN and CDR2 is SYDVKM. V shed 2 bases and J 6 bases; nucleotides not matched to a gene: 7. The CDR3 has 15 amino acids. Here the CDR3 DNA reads TGTGCCAGCAGTTTAAACAGGGGAGTGGGTCAGCCCCAGCATTTT. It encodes CASSLNRGVGQPQHF.

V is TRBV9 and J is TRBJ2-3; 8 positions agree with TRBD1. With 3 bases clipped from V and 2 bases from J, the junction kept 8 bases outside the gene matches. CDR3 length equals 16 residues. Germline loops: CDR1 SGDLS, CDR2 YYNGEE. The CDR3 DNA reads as TGTGCCAGCAGCGCCTCCGGGGACAGGATCACAGATACGCAGTATTTT. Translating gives CASSASGDRITDTQYF. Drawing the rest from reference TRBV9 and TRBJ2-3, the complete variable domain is DSGVTQTPKHLITATGQRVTLRCSPRSGDLSVYWYQQSLDQGLQFLIQYYNGEERAKGNILERFSAQQFPDLHSELNLSSLELGDSALYFCASSASGDRITDTQYFGPGTRLTVL.

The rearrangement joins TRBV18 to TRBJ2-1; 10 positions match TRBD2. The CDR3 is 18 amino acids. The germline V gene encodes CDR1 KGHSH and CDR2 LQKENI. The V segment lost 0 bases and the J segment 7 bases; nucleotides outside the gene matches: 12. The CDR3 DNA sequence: TGTGCCAGCTCACCACCGGGGCTAGCGGGAGCAAGGGGTAATGAGCAGTTCTTC. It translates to CASSPPGLAGARGNEQFF.

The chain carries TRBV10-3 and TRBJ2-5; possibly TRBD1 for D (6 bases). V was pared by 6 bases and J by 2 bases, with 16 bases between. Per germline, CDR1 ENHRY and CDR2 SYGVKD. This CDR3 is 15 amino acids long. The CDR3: CAISPRQGSQETQYF. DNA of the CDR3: TGTGCCATCAGCCCCCGCCAGGGGTCTCAAGAGACCCAGTACTTC.

The CDR3 DNA is TGTGCCAGCACCTTTCCCACGGCAGGGATGGTGGATGAGCAGTTCTTC. Its protein product is CASTFPTAGMVDEQFF. The genes are TRBV28 and TRBJ2-1; D may be TRBD1 (5 bases). CDR3 size: 16 residues. Looked up from germline, CDR1 is MDHEN and CDR2 is SYDVKM. V lost 7 bases to trimming and J lost 8 bases, with 24 bases between them.

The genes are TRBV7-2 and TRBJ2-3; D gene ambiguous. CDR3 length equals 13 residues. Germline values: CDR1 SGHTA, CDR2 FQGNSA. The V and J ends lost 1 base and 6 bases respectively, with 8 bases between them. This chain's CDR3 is CASSLGSRDTQYF. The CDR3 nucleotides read TGTGCCAGCAGCTTAGGGAGTCGGGATACGCAGTATTTT.

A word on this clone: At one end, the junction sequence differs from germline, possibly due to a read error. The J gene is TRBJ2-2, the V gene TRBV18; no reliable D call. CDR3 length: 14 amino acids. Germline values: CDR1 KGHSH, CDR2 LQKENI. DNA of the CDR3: TGTGCCAGCTCACCAGCCAGGAACGCCGGGGAGCTGTTTTTT. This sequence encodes CASSPARNAGELFF.

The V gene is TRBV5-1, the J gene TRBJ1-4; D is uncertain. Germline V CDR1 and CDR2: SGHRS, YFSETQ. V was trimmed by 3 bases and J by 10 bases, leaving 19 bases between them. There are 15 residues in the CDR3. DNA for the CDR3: TGCGCCAGCAGCTGCCGGGCGCCAGGTGAGGGAAAACTGTTTTTT. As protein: CASSCRAPGEGKLFF.

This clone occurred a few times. As DNA, the CDR3 is TGTGCCAGCAGCTTAGTCCTAGCGGGAGGACAAGAGACCCAGTACTTC. It specifies CASSLVLAGGQETQYF. The chain links TRBV7-8 to TRBJ2-5; 11 nucleotides agree with TRBD2. In germline, CDR1 is SGHVS, CDR2 FQNEAQ. The CDR3 runs 16 residues. Germline trimming cut 1 base from V and 2 bases from J; bases unmatched to any gene: 3.

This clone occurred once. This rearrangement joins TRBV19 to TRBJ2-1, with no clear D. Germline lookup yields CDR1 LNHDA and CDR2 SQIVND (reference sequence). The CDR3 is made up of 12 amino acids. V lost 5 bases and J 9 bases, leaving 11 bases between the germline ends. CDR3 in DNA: TGTGCCAGTAGTCCTCAATCTAGTGAGCAGTTCTTC. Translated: CASSPQSSEQFF.

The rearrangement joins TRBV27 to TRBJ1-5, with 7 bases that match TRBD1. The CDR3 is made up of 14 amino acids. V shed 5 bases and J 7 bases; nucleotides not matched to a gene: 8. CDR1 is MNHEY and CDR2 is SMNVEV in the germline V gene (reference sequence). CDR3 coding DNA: TGTGCCAGCAGTCCCTCGACAGGGCCCCAGCCCCAGCATTTT. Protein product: CASSPSTGPQPQHF.

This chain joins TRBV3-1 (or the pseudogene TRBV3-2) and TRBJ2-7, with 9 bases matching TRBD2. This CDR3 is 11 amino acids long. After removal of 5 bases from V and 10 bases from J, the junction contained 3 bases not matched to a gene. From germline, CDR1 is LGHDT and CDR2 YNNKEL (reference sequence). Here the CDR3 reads CASSIAGAQYF. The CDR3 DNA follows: TGTGCCAGCAGCATAGCGGGAGCACAGTACTTC.

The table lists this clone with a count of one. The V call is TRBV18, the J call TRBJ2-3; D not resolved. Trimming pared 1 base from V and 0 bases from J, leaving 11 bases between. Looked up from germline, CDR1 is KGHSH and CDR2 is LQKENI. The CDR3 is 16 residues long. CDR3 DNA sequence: TGTGCCAGCTCACCACTCCCGCTGGCTAGCACAGATACGCAGTATTTT. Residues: CASSPLPLASTDTQYF. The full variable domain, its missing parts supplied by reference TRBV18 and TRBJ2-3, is NAGVMQNPRHLVRRRGQEARLRCSPMKGHSHVYWYRQLPEEGLKFMVYLQKENIIDESGMPKERFSAEFPKEGPSILRIQQVVRGDSAAYFCASSPLPLASTDTQYFGPGTRLTVL.

As DNA, the CDR3 is TGTGCCAGCAGCTACCGGACTAGCGGGAAATCCTACAATGAGCAGTTCTTC. Translating it yields CASSYRTSGKSYNEQFF. This chain links TRBV4-2 with TRBJ2-1; 12 nucleotides line up with TRBD2. V shed 5 bases and J 1 base; nucleotides not matched to a gene: 6. Germline CDR1 LGHNA, CDR2 YNFKEQ. The CDR3 runs to 17 residues.

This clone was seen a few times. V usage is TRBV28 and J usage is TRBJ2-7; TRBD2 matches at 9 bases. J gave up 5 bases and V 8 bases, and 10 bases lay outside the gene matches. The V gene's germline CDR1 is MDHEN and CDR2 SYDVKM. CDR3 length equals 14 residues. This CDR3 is CASFSGRNFHEQYF. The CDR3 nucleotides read TGTGCCAGCTTTAGCGGGAGAAATTTCCACGAGCAGTACTTC.

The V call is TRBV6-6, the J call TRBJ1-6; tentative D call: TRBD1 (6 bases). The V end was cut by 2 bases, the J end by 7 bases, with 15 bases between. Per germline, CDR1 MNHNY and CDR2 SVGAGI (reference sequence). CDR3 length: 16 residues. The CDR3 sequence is CASSYHTTGKNSPLHF. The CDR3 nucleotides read TGTGCCAGCAGTTACCACACGACAGGAAAAAATTCACCCCTCCACTTT.

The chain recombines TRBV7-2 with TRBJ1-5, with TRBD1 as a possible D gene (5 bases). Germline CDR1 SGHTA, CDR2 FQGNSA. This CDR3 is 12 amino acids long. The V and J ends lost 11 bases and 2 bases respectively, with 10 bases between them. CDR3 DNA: TGTGCCTCCTCGGGGGGCAATCAGCCCCAGCATTTT. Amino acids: CASSGGNQPQHF.

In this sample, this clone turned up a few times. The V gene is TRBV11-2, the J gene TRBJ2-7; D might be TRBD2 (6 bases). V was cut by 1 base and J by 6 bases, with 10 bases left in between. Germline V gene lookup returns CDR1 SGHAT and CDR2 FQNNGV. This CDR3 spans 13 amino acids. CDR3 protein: CASSLVGGGEQYF. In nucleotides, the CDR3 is TGTGCCAGCAGCTTAGTGGGGGGAGGCGAGCAGTACTTC. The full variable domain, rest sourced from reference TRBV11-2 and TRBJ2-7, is EAGVAQSPRYKIIEKRQSVAFWCNPISGHATLYWYQQILGQGPKLLIQFQNNGVVDDSQLPKDRFSAERLKGVDSTLKIQPAKLEDSAVYLCASSLVGGGEQYFGPGTRLTVT.

CDR3 sequence: CASSQVKYDREETQYF. CDR3 nucleotide sequence: TGCGCCAGCAGCCAAGTCAAATATGACAGGGAAGAGACCCAGTACTTC. This rearrangement joins TRBV4-3 to TRBJ2-5; 7 bases line up with TRBD1. V was clipped by 1 base and J by 3 bases; unmatched bases: 8. The CDR3 totals 16 residues. Germline-derived CDR1 and CDR2 are LGHNA and YSLEER.

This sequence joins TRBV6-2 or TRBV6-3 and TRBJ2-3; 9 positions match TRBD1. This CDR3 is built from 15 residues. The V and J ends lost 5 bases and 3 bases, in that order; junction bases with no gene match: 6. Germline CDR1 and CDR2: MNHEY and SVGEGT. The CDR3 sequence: CASSTRDRATDTQYF. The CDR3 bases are TGTGCCAGCAGTACCCGGGACAGGGCGACAGATACGCAGTATTTT.